The clone carrying this T cell receptor beta chain has only a few counts. Antigen unknown. The sample originates from a study of beta chain features in type 1 diabetes. Regarding the study as a whole: All four CD4+ subsets from Type 1 diabetes patients carried moderately but significantly shorter TCRB CDR3s.

This CDR3 region has 16 residues. Germline V gene data show CDR1 as SGHTA and CDR2 as FQGTGA. Trimming took off 2 bases at V and 2 bases at J, with 13 bases between the two ends. Expressed TCRB transcripts were sequenced because the isolated RNA had all been reverse transcribed beforehand. Assay used: immunoSEQ multiplex PCR; TCRdb lists only in-frame clones, some missing. Found here are some 660,000 clones, about 14% of them singletons; the top ten hold roughly 0.04%. Material: naive CD4+ T cells from blood. The receptor was derived from a man aged 18 to 30 with type 1 diabetes. V is TRBV7-3 and J is TRBJ2-4; D gene unclear. CDR3 loop: CASSLQAQGPKNIQYF. As DNA, the CDR3 is TGTGCCAGCAGCTTACAGGCTCAAGGGCCCAAAAACATTCAGTACTTC.